The 30 T cell receptor beta chains listed next were all sequenced from one sample in a study of cytomegalovirus exposure and HLA in healthy donors. In the PCR, 60 Vbeta and 13 Jbeta primers were used. Sequencing used immunoSEQ multiplex PCR; TCRdb keeps in-frame clones, though not all of them. This sample's clone table lists around 44,000 clones. Material for sequencing was PBMCs. All receptors derive from a male donor in good health and CMV-seropositive.

The gene calls are TRBV2 and TRBJ1-5; a possible D gene is TRBD1 (6 bases). Per the germline V gene, CDR1 is SNHLY and CDR2 is FYNNEI. Deletions cut 8 bases from V and 2 bases from J, with 16 bases between. The CDR3 consists of 15 residues. CDR3 coding DNA: TGTGCCAGCCGGACAGCCTCAGGAGGCAATCAGCCCCAGCATTTT. Translated: CASRTASGGNQPQHF.

The CDR3, as DNA: TGTGCCAGCAGCCCGTCGGGGGGCGCTGGCTATGGCTACACCTTC. Its translation: CASSPSGGAGYGYTF. This rearrangement joins TRBV4-2 to TRBJ1-2, with TRBD1 as a possible D gene (6 bases). Trimming removed 4 bases from V and 4 bases from J, with 16 bases in between. Germline loops: CDR1 LGHNA, CDR2 YNFKEQ. This CDR3 has 15 amino acids.

The rearrangement joins TRBV5-1 to TRBJ2-5, with 9 positions matching TRBD1. The J call could be wrong; TRBJ2-7 is a better fit for the DNA end. The CDR3 runs to 16 residues. The V gene's germline CDR1 is SGHRS and CDR2 YFSETQ. The CDR3 spells CASSPASLQGAYEQYF. CDR3 coding DNA: TGCGCCAGCAGCCCCGCGTCTTTACAGGGGGCATACGAGCAGTACTTC.

The chain has TRBV2 and TRBJ1-5; possible D gene TRBD1, 5 bases. This CDR3 contains 15 residues. The germline V gene has CDR1 SNHLY and CDR2 FYNNEI. The ends were cut back, 6 bases at V and 5 bases at J, with 17 bases in the middle. In DNA form, the CDR3 reads TGTGCCAGCAGAGTCGCGGGGCAGGGTTATCAGCCCCAGCATTTT. It translates to CASRVAGQGYQPQHF.

V gene TRBV6-5 combines with J gene TRBJ1-2; 9 nucleotides match TRBD1. The germline CDR1 and CDR2 sequences are MNHEY and SVGAGI. This CDR3 is 14 amino acids long. V lost 6 bases and J lost 8; bases outside the gene matches: 10. This CDR3 reads CASSPGTGRGGYTF. The CDR3 DNA follows: TGTGCCAGCAGCCCTGGGACAGGGAGAGGGGGCTACACCTTC.

The V call is TRBV15, the J call TRBJ1-2; TRBD1 matches 9 bases. V lost 0 bases to trimming and J lost 6 bases; unmatched junction nucleotides: 2. Germline CDR1 and CDR2: LNHNV and YYDKDF (reference sequence). The length of the CDR3 is 14 residues. The CDR3 nucleotides are TGTGCCACCAGCAGAGAGGGACAGGGTCATGGCTACACCTTC. It specifies CATSREGQGHGYTF.

This chain uses TRBV4-1 with TRBJ2-5, with D tentatively TRBD1 (5 bases). The DNA end favors TRBJ2-7, so the J call may be wrong. The CDR3 is made up of 16 amino acids. Germline values: CDR1 MGHRA, CDR2 YSYEKL. The CDR3 spells CASSQEAQGLIYEQYF. CDR3 bases: TGCGCCAGCAGCCAAGAAGCGCAGGGTTTGATCTACGAGCAGTACTTC.

The V gene is TRBV10-3, the J gene TRBJ1-2; 11 bases line up with TRBD1. The length of the CDR3 is 14 residues. Trimming cost V 6 bases and J 8 bases; bases outside gene matches: 8. Germline assignment: CDR1 ENHRY and CDR2 SYGVKD. CDR3 protein: CAIRDGQGARGYTF. The CDR3 DNA sequence: TGTGCCATCAGGGACGGACAGGGGGCTCGGGGCTACACCTTC.

This rearrangement joins TRBV15 to TRBJ1-1, with 7 bases that match TRBD1. The germline CDR1 and CDR2 sequences are LNHNV and YYDKDF (reference sequence). J lost 4 bases, V lost 5 bases, and 7 bases had no gene match. The CDR3 sequence is 14 residues long. CDR3 in DNA: TGTGCCACCAGCCCCGACAGGGCGGGCACTGAAGCTTTCTTT. Its protein product is CATSPDRAGTEAFF.

Details on this clone: The same CDR3 also results from other DNA sequences found in this sample. This chain uses TRBV9 with TRBJ2-3; perhaps TRBD2 as D (6 bases). The CDR3 contains 14 residues. Trimming pared 0 bases from V and 2 bases from J, leaving 7 bases between. CDR1 and CDR2 (germline): SGDLS, YYNGEE. CDR3 bases: TGTGCCAGCAGCGTAGCGGGAGACACAGATACGCAGTATTTT. It translates to CASSVAGDTDTQYF.

The chain recombines TRBV2 with TRBJ2-3; a weak D match, TRBD2 (5 bases). The ends were cut back, 11 bases at V and 1 base at J, with 10 bases in the middle. Germline CDR1 SNHLY, CDR2 FYNNEI. This CDR3 contains 12 residues. The CDR3 is CAGTGGTDTQYF. The CDR3 DNA sequence: TGTGCCGGCACCGGGGGCACAGATACGCAGTATTTT.

V is TRBV19 and J is TRBJ1-1; no definite D call. The CDR3 spans 16 residues. The V end was cut by 0 bases, the J end by 0 bases, with 11 bases between. CDR1 LNHDA and CDR2 SQIVND come from the germline V gene (reference sequence). The CDR3 region has the DNA TGTGCCAGTAGTATAGATCACGAGACACTGAACACTGAAGCTTTCTTT. Translating gives CASSIDHETLNTEAFF.

The rearrangement links TRBV30 to TRBJ1-1; perhaps TRBD1 as D (6 bases). This CDR3 has 11 residues. The germline V and J ends were trimmed by 2 bases and 7 bases, with 8 bases remaining between them. Germline CDR1 reads GTSNPN; CDR2 reads SVGIG (reference sequence). The CDR3 region has the DNA TGTGCCTGGAGTCTAGGGGGTGAAGCTTTCTTT. This gives the protein CAWSLGGEAFF.

The chain employs TRBV9 and TRBJ2-2; TRBD1 aligns across 9 bases. The CDR3 has 16 residues. The V and J ends lost 3 bases and 4 bases, in that order; junction bases with no gene match: 7. Germline V gene data show CDR1 as SGDLS and CDR2 as YYNGEE. CDR3 sequence (DNA): TGTGCCAGCAGCGAAACAGGGGGCGAGGCCACCGGGGAGCTGTTTTTT. It encodes CASSETGGEATGELFF.

The V and J genes are TRBV7-9 and TRBJ1-6; D uncertain. Germline V gene lookup returns CDR1 SEHNR and CDR2 FQNEAQ (reference sequence). Trimming pared 5 bases from V and 7 bases from J, leaving 3 bases between. The CDR3 loop spans 11 amino acids. The CDR3: CASSLNSPLHF. The DNA for the CDR3 is TGTGCCAGCAGCCTAAATTCACCCCTCCACTTT. Using reference TRBV7-9 and TRBJ1-6 for the parts outside the CDR3, the full variable domain is DTGVSQNPRHKITKRGQNVTFRCDPISEHNRLYWYRQTLGQGPEFLTYFQNEAQLEKSRLLSDRFSAERPKGSFSTLEIQRTEQGDSAMYLCASSLNSPLHFGNGTRLTVT.

The gene calls are TRBV28 and TRBJ2-7; 8 positions agree with TRBD1. Germline V gives CDR1 MDHEN, CDR2 SYDVKM. The ends lost 6 bases at V and 4 bases at J; junction bases unmatched: 5. The CDR3 runs 13 residues. Written as DNA, the CDR3 is TGTGCCAGCAGGGACAGGGAGGTTTACGAGCAGTACTTC. Amino acids: CASRDREVYEQYF.

The V gene is TRBV27, the J gene TRBJ2-7, with 10 bases matching TRBD1. From germline, CDR1 is MNHEY and CDR2 SMNVEV (reference sequence). The CDR3 loop spans 15 amino acids. V lost 4 bases to trimming and J lost 6 bases; unmatched junction nucleotides: 9. The CDR3 spells CASSSRQGAKSEQYF. DNA for the CDR3: TGTGCCAGCAGTTCCCGACAGGGGGCAAAGTCCGAGCAGTACTTC.

The rearrangement links TRBV2 to TRBJ2-6; D is possibly TRBD2 (5 bases). From germline, CDR1 is SNHLY and CDR2 FYNNEI. The CDR3 extends over 20 amino acids. Between the trimmed V and J ends, which lost 3 bases and 0 bases, there was a span of 21 bases. This CDR3 reads CASSEPGGGRITSGANVLTF. The DNA of the CDR3 is TGTGCCAGCAGTGAGCCCGGAGGAGGCCGCATCACCTCTGGGGCCAACGTCCTGACTTTC.

Notes on this clone: At one end the junction does not follow the germline gene, possibly because of a read error. CDR3 DNA: TGTGCCAGCAGTTACTCCGGGGACAGGTTT. Amino acid sequence: CASSYSGDRF. The chain has TRBV6-5 and TRBJ1-6; 8 bases align to TRBD1. This CDR3 spans 10 amino acids. CDR1 and CDR2 from the germline V gene are MNHEY and SVGAGI.

The rearrangement joins TRBV5-1 to TRBJ2-3; D possibly corresponds to TRBD2 (5 bases). This CDR3 comprises 14 residues. V was cut by 5 bases and J by 3 bases, with 13 bases left in between. Germline V gives CDR1 SGHRS, CDR2 YFSETQ. CDR3 nucleotides: TGCGCCAGCAGGGACTCTTCGGGTACAGATACGCAGTATTTT. Residues: CASRDSSGTDTQYF. Based on the CDR3 plus reference TRBV5-1 and TRBJ2-3, the full variable domain is KAGVTQTPRYLIKTRGQQVTLSCSPISGHRSVSWYQQTPGQGLQFLFEYFSETQRNKGNFPGRFSGRQFSNSRSEMNVSTLELGDSALYLCASRDSSGTDTQYFGPGTRLTVL.

The chain employs TRBV18 and TRBJ2-1, with TRBD2 matching over 7 bases. With 0 bases clipped from V and 8 bases from J, the junction kept 4 bases outside the gene matches. The CDR3 has 14 residues. CDR1 and CDR2 (germline): KGHSH, LQKENI. CDR3 bases: TGTGCCAGCTCACCACCGAAGACTAGCTATGAGCAGTTCTTC. Protein product: CASSPPKTSYEQFF.

V usage is TRBV5-1 and J usage is TRBJ2-3; perhaps TRBD2 as D (5 bases). Germline V gene sequence: CDR1 SGHRS, CDR2 YFSETQ. V lost 7 bases and J 2 bases, leaving 5 bases between the germline ends. CDR3 length: 11 amino acids. The chain's CDR3 is CASGLTDTQYF. Here the CDR3 DNA reads TGCGCCAGCGGACTCACAGATACGCAGTATTTT.

V is TRBV5-1 and J is TRBJ1-6; 11 bases are a match to TRBD1. V shed 4 bases and J 10 bases; nucleotides not matched to a gene: 4. This CDR3 region has 14 residues. Germline lookup yields CDR1 SGHRS and CDR2 YFSETQ. CDR3 amino acids: CASSQGQGGSPLHF. Written as DNA, the CDR3 is TGCGCCAGCAGCCAGGGACAGGGGGGATCACCCCTCCACTTT.

The CDR3 DNA is TGTGCCAGCAGTTTAGCGGGGGGACCCTACGAGCAGTACTTC. Translating gives CASSLAGGPYEQYF. The V gene is TRBV6-5, the J gene TRBJ2-7, with 10 bases aligning to TRBD2. Germline V gene data show CDR1 as MNHEY and CDR2 as SVGAGI. J gave up 2 bases and V 4 bases, and 2 bases lay outside the gene matches. CDR3 length: 14 residues.

J is TRBJ1-4 and V is TRBV27; 11 bases match TRBD1. This CDR3 has 15 amino acids. CDR1 and CDR2 (germline): MNHEY, SMNVEV (reference sequence). Trimming at V came to 5 bases and at J to 7 bases, leaving 6 bases not matched to a gene. The CDR3 loop is CASSPSGTGGEKLFF. The CDR3 DNA reads TGTGCCAGCAGTCCCTCCGGGACAGGGGGTGAAAAACTGTTTTTT.

The J gene is TRBJ2-3, the V gene TRBV7-2; 12 bases are a match to TRBD2. The CDR3 length is 17 residues. The junction had 6 bases not matched to a gene; V was cut back by 1 base and J by 4 bases. CDR1 and CDR2 (germline): SGHTA, FQGNSA. CDR3 region: CASSLGLAGGLADTQYF. DNA for the CDR3: TGTGCCAGCAGCTTAGGCCTAGCGGGGGGGCTTGCAGATACGCAGTATTTT.

V and J are TRBV9 and TRBJ2-5; a possible D gene is TRBD1 (6 bases). The CDR3 has 13 amino acids. Germline loops: CDR1 SGDLS, CDR2 YYNGEE. V lost 0 bases and J lost 6, with 9 bases in between. Here the CDR3 DNA reads TGTGCCAGCAGCGTAGAGGGGGTTCAGACCCAGTACTTC. Encoded protein: CASSVEGVQTQYF.

V gene TRBV5-1 combines with J gene TRBJ1-4; tentatively, D is TRBD1 (6 bases). CDR3 length equals 13 residues. Trimming removed 0 bases at V and 12 bases at J, with 12 bases between. Germline CDR1 SGHRS, CDR2 YFSETQ. The CDR3 coding sequence is TGCGCCAGCAGCTTGGCTGGGGGCTGGGAACTGTTTTTT. It translates to CASSLAGGWELFF.

CDR3 protein: CATRLAGTDTQYF. The DNA for the CDR3 is TGTGCCACTCGACTAGCCGGCACAGATACGCAGTATTTT. This chain joins TRBV19 and TRBJ2-3, with TRBD2 identical over 7 bases. CDR1 and CDR2 from the germline V gene are LNHDA and SQIVND (reference sequence). The junction had 5 bases not matched to a gene; V was cut back by 10 bases and J by 1 base. The CDR3 loop spans 13 amino acids. Full variable domain (outside the CDR3, taken from reference TRBV19 and TRBJ2-3): DGGITQSPKYLFRKEGQNVTLSCEQNLNHDAMYWYRQDPGQGLRLIYYSQIVNDFQKGDIAEGYSVSREKKESFPLTVTSAQKNPTAFYLCATRLAGTDTQYFGPGTRLTVL.

V is TRBV5-4 and J is TRBJ1-2, with D possibly matching TRBD1 (5 bases). The germline V and J ends were trimmed by 1 base and 5 bases, with 12 bases remaining between them. The germline gives CDR1 SGHNT, CDR2 YYREEE (reference sequence). This CDR3 spans 14 amino acids. This CDR3 reads CASSLWGGEYGYTF. The CDR3 DNA follows: TGTGCCAGCAGCTTGTGGGGCGGAGAATATGGCTACACCTTC.